A selection of T cell receptor beta chains follows, all from one sample in a study of human T cells and chemical hapten exposure. TCRdb analysed the RACE reads with MiXCR anew, one entry per CDR3 protein. The table has roughly 38,000 distinct CDR3 sequences, roughly 7.6% seen once. The sample in question was whole blood, obtained in connection with sensitization to the hapten diphenylcyclopropenone (DPC). The source of these receptors is a woman aged 50 to 60 with alopecia areata. Some clones in this sample may be carry-over from other donors' samples. The CDR3 runs from the conserved cysteine through the conserved F or W. A D gene is named only where the DNA matches it firmly. A clone size is listed for some rows: how often the clone was seen (once, few, many), or a class if it is expanded.

D gene: NA; CDR3 length: 12; clone size: many; V gene: TRBV5-1; J gene: TRBJ2-5; CDR3 protein: CASSLMKETQYF; CDR3 DNA: TGCGCCAGCAGCTTAATGAAGGAGACCCAGTACTTC
D gene: NA; CDR3 length: 14; clone size: many; V gene: TRBV3-1; J gene: TRBJ2-1; CDR3 protein: CASSQDGLRNEQFF; CDR3 DNA: TGTGCCAGCAGCCAAGACGGGTTGAGGAATGAGCAGTTCTTC
D gene: TRBD2; CDR3 length: 17; clone size: many; V gene: TRBV12-3/TRBV12-4; J gene: TRBJ2-1; CDR3 protein: CASSLGGTSGSYNEQFF; CDR3 DNA: TGTGCCAGCAGTTTAGGCGGGACTAGCGGGAGTTACAATGAGCAGTTCTTC
D gene: TRBD1; CDR3 length: 13; clone size: many; V gene: TRBV29-1; J gene: TRBJ2-1; CDR3 protein: CSALVQGLNEQFF; CDR3 DNA: TGCAGCGCCCTTGTACAGGGGCTGAATGAGCAGTTCTTC
D gene: NA; CDR3 length: 16; clone size: few; V gene: TRBV20-1; J gene: TRBJ2-3; CDR3 protein: CSRNGGRGTSTDTQYF; CDR3 DNA: TGCAGTAGAAACGGTGGGCGGGGAACTAGCACAGATACGCAGTATTTT
D gene: TRBD1; CDR3 length: 15; clone size: many; V gene: TRBV7-9; J gene: TRBJ1-5; CDR3 protein: CASSLGTGDSKPQHF; CDR3 DNA: TGTGCCAGCAGCTTGGGGACAGGGGATTCGAAGCCCCAGCATTTT
D gene: NA; CDR3 length: 17; clone size: many; V gene: TRBV6-2/TRBV6-3; J gene: TRBJ2-5; CDR3 protein: CASSYPSRLTYQETQYF; CDR3 DNA: TGTGCCAGCAGTTACCCCTCAAGGCTCACGTACCAAGAGACCCAGTACTTC
D gene: NA; CDR3 length: 18; clone size: few; V gene: TRBV7-9; J gene: TRBJ2-7; CDR3 protein: CASSLDAVLGSGRGEQYF; CDR3 DNA: TGTGCCAGCAGCTTAGACGCTGTCTTAGGATCGGGAAGGGGCGAGCAGTACTTC
D gene: NA; CDR3 length: 15; clone size: NA; V gene: TRBV7-2; J gene: TRBJ2-1; CDR3 protein: CASSLVRERNNEQFF; CDR3 DNA: TGTGCCAGCAGCTTAGTCCGGGAGCGTAACAATGAGCAGTTCTTC
D gene: NA; CDR3 length: 17; clone size: many; V gene: TRBV12-3/TRBV12-4; J gene: TRBJ1-2; CDR3 protein: CASSFKASRRANYGYTF; CDR3 DNA: TGTGCCAGCAGTTTTAAGGCAAGCCGGAGAGCTAACTATGGCTACACCTTC
D gene: NA; CDR3 length: 17; clone size: medium-sized; V gene: TRBV6-2/TRBV6-3; J gene: TRBJ1-2; CDR3 protein: CASKPRDGLLINYGYTF; CDR3 DNA: TGTGCCAGCAAACCCCGAGACGGTCTACTCATTAACTATGGCTACACCTTC
D gene: NA; CDR3 length: 12; clone size: many; V gene: TRBV29-1; J gene: TRBJ2-5; CDR3 protein: CSVEKQQETQYF; CDR3 DNA: TGCAGCGTTGAGAAACAGCAAGAGACCCAGTACTTC
D gene: NA; CDR3 length: 15; clone size: many; V gene: TRBV5-4; J gene: TRBJ2-4; CDR3 protein: CASSLGGQAKNIQYF; CDR3 DNA: TGTGCCAGCAGCTTGGGAGGTCAGGCCAAAAACATTCAGTACTTC
D gene: TRBD1; CDR3 length: 14; clone size: few; V gene: TRBV7-9; J gene: TRBJ2-5; CDR3 protein: CATRDRGDQETQYF; CDR3 DNA: TGTGCCACCCGGGACAGGGGAGATCAAGAGACCCAGTACTTC
D gene: TRBD2; CDR3 length: 17; clone size: NA; V gene: TRBV18; J gene: TRBJ2-2; CDR3 protein: CASSLLLTSANTGELFF; CDR3 DNA: TGTGCCAGCTCACTCCTCCTGACTAGCGCGAACACCGGGGAGCTGTTTTTT
D gene: TRBD2; CDR3 length: 16; clone size: NA; V gene: TRBV28; J gene: TRBJ2-1; CDR3 protein: CASSLTASGTYNEQFF; CDR3 DNA: TGTGCCAGCAGTTTAACGGCTAGCGGCACCTACAATGAGCAGTTCTTC
D gene: NA; CDR3 length: 15; clone size: many; V gene: TRBV2; J gene: TRBJ2-5; CDR3 protein: CASSEAGVGVETQYF; CDR3 DNA: TGTGCCAGCAGTGAAGCGGGAGTTGGGGTAGAGACCCAGTACTTC
D gene: NA; CDR3 length: 16; clone size: many; V gene: TRBV12-3/TRBV12-4; J gene: TRBJ1-5; CDR3 protein: CASSQRRQRNNQPQHF; CDR3 DNA: TGTGCCAGCAGTCAACGACGACAGAGAAACAATCAGCCCCAGCATTTT
D gene: NA; CDR3 length: 16; clone size: few; V gene: TRBV18; J gene: TRBJ2-1; CDR3 protein: CASSPPGRFTYNEQFF; CDR3 DNA: TGTGCCAGCTCACCACCGGGTAGATTCACCTACAATGAGCAGTTCTTC
D gene: NA; CDR3 length: 15; clone size: few; V gene: TRBV6-4; J gene: TRBJ2-6; CDR3 protein: CASSEVNSGANVLTF; CDR3 DNA: TGTGCCAGCAGTGAAGTGAACTCTGGGGCCAACGTCCTGACTTTC
D gene: TRBD1; CDR3 length: 12; clone size: few; V gene: TRBV27; J gene: TRBJ1-2; CDR3 protein: CVTRTAGGGYTF; CDR3 DNA: TGTGTTACCCGGACGGCAGGGGGCGGCTACACCTTC
D gene: NA; CDR3 length: 12; clone size: many; V gene: TRBV4-1; J gene: TRBJ1-6; CDR3 protein: CASSQGASPLHF; CDR3 DNA: TGCGCCAGCAGCCAAGGGGCTTCACCCCTCCACTTT
D gene: TRBD2; CDR3 length: 15; clone size: many; V gene: TRBV6-2/TRBV6-3; J gene: TRBJ2-1; CDR3 protein: CASSYGVAGGYEQFF; CDR3 DNA: TGTGCCAGCAGTTACGGGGTAGCGGGAGGATATGAGCAGTTCTTC
D gene: TRBD2; CDR3 length: 16; clone size: many; V gene: TRBV5-1; J gene: TRBJ2-7; CDR3 protein: CASSFGLAPSSYEQYF; CDR3 DNA: TGCGCCAGCAGCTTCGGACTAGCGCCGAGCTCCTACGAGCAGTACTTC
D gene: TRBD1; CDR3 length: 12; clone size: NA; V gene: TRBV27; J gene: TRBJ1-2; CDR3 protein: CAIGTGGRGYTF; CDR3 DNA: TGTGCCATAGGGACAGGGGGCCGTGGCTACACCTTC
D gene: NA; CDR3 length: 15; clone size: few; V gene: TRBV9; J gene: TRBJ2-3; CDR3 protein: CASSVGAATTDTQYF; CDR3 DNA: TGTGCCAGCAGCGTAGGAGCGGCTACCACAGATACGCAGTATTTT
D gene: NA; CDR3 length: 14; clone size: NA; V gene: TRBV20-1; J gene: TRBJ2-5; CDR3 protein: CSARKGGEEETQYF; CDR3 DNA: TGCAGTGCTAGGAAGGGGGGAGAGGAAGAGACCCAGTACTTC
D gene: NA; CDR3 length: 16; clone size: many; V gene: TRBV30; J gene: TRBJ1-3; CDR3 protein: CAWSVPGPSSGNTIYF; CDR3 DNA: TGTGCCTGGAGTGTACCCGGACCGTCCTCTGGAAACACCATATATTTT
D gene: TRBD1; CDR3 length: 13; clone size: many; V gene: TRBV29-1; J gene: TRBJ2-1; CDR3 protein: CSVPPTGGGEQFF; CDR3 DNA: TGCAGCGTCCCCCCGACAGGGGGAGGTGAGCAGTTCTTC
D gene: TRBD1; CDR3 length: 15; clone size: few; V gene: TRBV6-6; J gene: TRBJ1-5; CDR3 protein: CASNGQGVSNQPQHF; CDR3 DNA: TGTGCCAGCAACGGACAGGGGGTTTCCAATCAGCCCCAGCATTTT
D gene: TRBD2; CDR3 length: 14; clone size: many; V gene: TRBV7-2; J gene: TRBJ2-1; CDR3 protein: CASSFASGRNEQFF; CDR3 DNA: TGTGCCAGCAGCTTTGCTAGCGGGAGAAATGAGCAGTTCTTC
D gene: NA; CDR3 length: 11; clone size: many; V gene: TRBV21-1; J gene: TRBJ1-3; CDR3 protein: CAPRGGNTIYF; CDR3 DNA: TGTGCACCCAGGGGTGGAAACACCATATATTTT
D gene: NA; CDR3 length: 13; clone size: many; V gene: TRBV27; J gene: TRBJ1-3; CDR3 protein: CASRANSGNTIYF; CDR3 DNA: TGTGCCAGTCGGGCTAACTCTGGAAACACCATATATTTT
D gene: TRBD2; CDR3 length: 18; clone size: few; V gene: TRBV6-6; J gene: TRBJ2-1; CDR3 protein: CASSPKTSGSPRRNEQFF; CDR3 DNA: TGTGCCAGCAGTCCGAAGACTAGCGGGAGCCCCCGGCGGAATGAGCAGTTCTTC
D gene: NA; CDR3 length: 13; clone size: many; V gene: TRBV7-2; J gene: TRBJ2-1; CDR3 protein: CASSLRTTFWQFF; CDR3 DNA: TGTGCCAGCAGCTTAAGGACGACGTTTTGGCAGTTCTTC